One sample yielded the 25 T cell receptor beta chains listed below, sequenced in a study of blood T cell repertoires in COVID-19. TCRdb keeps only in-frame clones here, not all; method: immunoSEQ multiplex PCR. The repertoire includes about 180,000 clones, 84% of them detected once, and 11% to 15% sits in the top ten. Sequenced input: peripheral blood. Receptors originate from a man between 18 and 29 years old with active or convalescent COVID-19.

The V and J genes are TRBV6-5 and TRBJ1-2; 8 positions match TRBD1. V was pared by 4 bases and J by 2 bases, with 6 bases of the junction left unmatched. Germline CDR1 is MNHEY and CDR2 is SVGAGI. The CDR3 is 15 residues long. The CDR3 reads CASSSPQGANYGYTF. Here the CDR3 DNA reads TGTGCCAGCAGTTCCCCTCAGGGGGCGAACTATGGCTACACCTTC.

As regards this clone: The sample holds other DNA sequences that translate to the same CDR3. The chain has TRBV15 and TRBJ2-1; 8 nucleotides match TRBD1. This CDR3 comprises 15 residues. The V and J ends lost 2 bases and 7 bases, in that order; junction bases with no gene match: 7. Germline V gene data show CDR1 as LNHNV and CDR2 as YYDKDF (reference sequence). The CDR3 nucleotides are TGTGCCACCAGCAGACCCGGACAGGGTAGGAATGAGCAGTTCTTC. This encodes CATSRPGQGRNEQFF.

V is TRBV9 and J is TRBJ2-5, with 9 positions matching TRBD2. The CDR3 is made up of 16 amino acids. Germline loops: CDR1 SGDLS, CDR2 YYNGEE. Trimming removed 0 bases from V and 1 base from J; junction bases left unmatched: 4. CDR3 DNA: TGTGCCAGCAGCGTAGGACTAGCGGAGACCCAAGAGACCCAGTACTTC. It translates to CASSVGLAETQETQYF.

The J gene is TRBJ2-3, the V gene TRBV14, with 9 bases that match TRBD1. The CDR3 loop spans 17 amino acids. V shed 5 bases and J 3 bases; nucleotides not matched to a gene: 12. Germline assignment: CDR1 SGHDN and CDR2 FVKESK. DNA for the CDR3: TGTGCCAGCAGCAGGAACATAAAACAGGGGGCGACAGATACGCAGTATTTT. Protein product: CASSRNIKQGATDTQYF.

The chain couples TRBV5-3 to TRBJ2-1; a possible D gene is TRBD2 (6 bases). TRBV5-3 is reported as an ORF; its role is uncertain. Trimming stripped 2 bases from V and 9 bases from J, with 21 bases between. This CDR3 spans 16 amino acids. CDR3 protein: CARSFPRFDAGLEQFF. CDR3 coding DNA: TGTGCCAGAAGCTTCCCCAGGTTTGATGCGGGGCTTGAGCAGTTCTTC.

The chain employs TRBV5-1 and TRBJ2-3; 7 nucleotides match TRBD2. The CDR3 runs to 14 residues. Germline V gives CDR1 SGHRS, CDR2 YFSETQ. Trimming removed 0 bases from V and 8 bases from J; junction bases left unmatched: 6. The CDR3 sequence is CASSLVSGEGTQYF. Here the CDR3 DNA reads TGCGCCAGCAGCTTGGTGTCGGGGGAGGGTACGCAGTATTTT.

The DNA of the CDR3 is TGTGCCAGCAGTGACAGGCGGACAGGGCTAGGACTAGCGGGAGGGCCGGGCACAGATACGCAGTATTTT. Translated: CASSDRRTGLGLAGGPGTDTQYF. This sequence joins TRBV6-4 and TRBJ2-3, with 15 nucleotides matching TRBD2. This CDR3 has 23 amino acids. Germline CDR1 and CDR2: MRHNA and SNTAGT. The junction had 19 bases not matched to a gene; V was cut back by 2 bases and J by 1 base.

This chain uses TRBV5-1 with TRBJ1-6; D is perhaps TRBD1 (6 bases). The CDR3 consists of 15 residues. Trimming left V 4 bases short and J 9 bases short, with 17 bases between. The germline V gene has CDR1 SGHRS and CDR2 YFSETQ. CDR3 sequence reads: CASSLRTESGSPLHF. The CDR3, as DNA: TGCGCCAGCAGCCTCCGGACAGAATCTGGTTCACCCCTCCACTTT.

CDR3: CASSSGTSNEQFF. DNA for the CDR3: TGTGCCAGCAGCTCCGGGACTAGCAATGAGCAGTTCTTC. This sequence joins TRBV7-3 and TRBJ2-1; the match to TRBD2 covers 8 bases. Germline V lookup: CDR1 SGHTA, CDR2 FQGTGA. Losses at the gene ends were 4 bases for V and 6 bases for J; bases not matched to a gene: 2. This CDR3 has 13 residues.

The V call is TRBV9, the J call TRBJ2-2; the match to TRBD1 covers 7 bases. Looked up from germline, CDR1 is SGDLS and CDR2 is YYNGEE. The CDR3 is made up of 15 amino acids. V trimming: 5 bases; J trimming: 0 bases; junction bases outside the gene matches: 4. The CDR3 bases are TGTGCCAGCAGGATGGGGACAGCGAACACCGGGGAGCTGTTTTTT. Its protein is CASRMGTANTGELFF.

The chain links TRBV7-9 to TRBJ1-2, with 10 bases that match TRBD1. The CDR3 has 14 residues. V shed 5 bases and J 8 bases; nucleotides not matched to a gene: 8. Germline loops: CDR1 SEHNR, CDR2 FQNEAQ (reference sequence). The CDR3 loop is CASSPPTGGGGYTF. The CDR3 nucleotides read TGTGCCAGCAGCCCCCCGACAGGGGGCGGAGGCTACACCTTC.

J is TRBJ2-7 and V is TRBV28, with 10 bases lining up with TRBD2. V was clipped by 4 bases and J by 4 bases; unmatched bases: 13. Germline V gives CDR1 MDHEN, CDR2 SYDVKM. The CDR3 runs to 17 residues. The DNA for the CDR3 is TGTGCCAGCAGTTCAAATCCAGTGGGACTAGCGTCATACGAGCAGTACTTC. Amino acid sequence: CASSSNPVGLASYEQYF.

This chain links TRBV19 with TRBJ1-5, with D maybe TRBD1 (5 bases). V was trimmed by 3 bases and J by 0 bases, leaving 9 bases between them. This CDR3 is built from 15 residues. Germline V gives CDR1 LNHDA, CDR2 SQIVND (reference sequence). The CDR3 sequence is CASSMGLYSNQPQHF. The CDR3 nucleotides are TGTGCCAGTAGTATGGGGCTGTATAGCAATCAGCCCCAGCATTTT.

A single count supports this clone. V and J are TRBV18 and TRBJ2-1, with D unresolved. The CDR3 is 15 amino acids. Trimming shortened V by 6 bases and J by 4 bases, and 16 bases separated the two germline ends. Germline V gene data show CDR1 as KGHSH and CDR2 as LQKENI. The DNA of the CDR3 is TGTGCCAGCTCCCAAGAGGTAGCCCAATACAATGAGCAGTTCTTC. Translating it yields CASSQEVAQYNEQFF.

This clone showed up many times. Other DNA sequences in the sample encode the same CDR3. The CDR3 sequence is CASSGGGRGISNQPQHF. CDR3 bases: TGTGCCAGCAGTGGTGGGGGGAGGGGGATTAGCAATCAGCCCCAGCATTTT. The chain recombines TRBV6-4 with TRBJ1-5, with D perhaps TRBD1 (6 bases). CDR1 and CDR2 (germline): MRHNA, SNTAGT. The CDR3 sequence is 17 residues long. Trimming removed 4 bases at V and 0 bases at J, with 16 bases between.

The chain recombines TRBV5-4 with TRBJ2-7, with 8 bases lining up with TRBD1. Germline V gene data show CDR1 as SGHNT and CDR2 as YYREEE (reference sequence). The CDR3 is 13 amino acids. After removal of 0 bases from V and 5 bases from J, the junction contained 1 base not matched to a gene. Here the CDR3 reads CASSLAGGDEQYF. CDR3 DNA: TGTGCCAGCAGCTTGGCAGGGGGCGACGAGCAGTACTTC.

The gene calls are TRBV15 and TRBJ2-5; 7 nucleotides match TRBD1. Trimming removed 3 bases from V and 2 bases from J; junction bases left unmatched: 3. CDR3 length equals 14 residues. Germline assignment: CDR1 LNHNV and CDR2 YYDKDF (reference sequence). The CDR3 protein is CATSRGTVQETQYF. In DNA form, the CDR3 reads TGTGCCACCAGCAGGGGGACAGTTCAAGAGACCCAGTACTTC.

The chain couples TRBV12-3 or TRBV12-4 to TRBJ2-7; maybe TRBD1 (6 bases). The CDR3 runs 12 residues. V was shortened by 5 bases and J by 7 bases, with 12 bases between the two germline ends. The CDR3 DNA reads TGTGCCAGCAGTACAGGGTTCCGGGAGCAGTACTTC. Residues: CASSTGFREQYF.

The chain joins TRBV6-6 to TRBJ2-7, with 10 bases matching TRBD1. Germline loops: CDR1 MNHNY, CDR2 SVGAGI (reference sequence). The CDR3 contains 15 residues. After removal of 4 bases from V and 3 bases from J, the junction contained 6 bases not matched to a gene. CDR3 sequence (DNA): TGTGCCAGCAGTTTACGACAGGGGGCTGGCTACGAGCAGTACTTC. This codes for CASSLRQGAGYEQYF.

The CDR3 DNA reads as TGTGCCAGCAGTTCCTACGGGACAGGTCGCAATCAGCCCCAGCATTTT. This codes for CASSSYGTGRNQPQHF. The rearrangement joins TRBV5-6 to TRBJ1-5; 8 nucleotides match TRBD1. This CDR3 spans 16 amino acids. The trim removed 5 bases at V and 2 bases at J, leaving 9 bases unmatched. In germline, CDR1 is SGHDT, CDR2 YYEEEE.

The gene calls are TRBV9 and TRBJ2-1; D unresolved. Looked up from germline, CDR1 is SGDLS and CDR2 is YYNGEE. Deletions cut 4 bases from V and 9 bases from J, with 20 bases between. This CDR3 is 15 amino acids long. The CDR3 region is CASSPLLAAGGEQFF. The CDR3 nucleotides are TGTGCCAGCAGCCCCCTCCTCGCAGCCGGCGGTGAGCAGTTCTTC.

Here the CDR3 reads CAWSVSGKETQYF. The CDR3 DNA reads TGTGCCTGGAGTGTATCAGGAAAAGAGACCCAGTACTTC. The V call is TRBV30, the J call TRBJ2-5; D gene unclear. The CDR3 has 13 residues. Trimming removed 0 bases from V and 3 bases from J, with 8 bases in between. Looked up from germline, CDR1 is GTSNPN and CDR2 is SVGIG (reference sequence).

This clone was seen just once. The chain's CDR3 is CASSFPGQATDTQYF. DNA of the CDR3: TGTGCCAGCAGCTTTCCGGGACAGGCCACAGATACGCAGTATTTT. The rearrangement links TRBV11-3 to TRBJ2-3; 8 bases are a match to TRBD1. This CDR3 region has 15 residues. The junction had 4 bases not matched to a gene; V was cut back by 3 bases and J by 2 bases. Germline V gene sequence: CDR1 SGHNT, CDR2 YENEEA. The variable domain in full, completed from reference TRBV11-3 and TRBJ2-3, reads EAGVVQSPRYKIIEKKQPVAFWCNPISGHNTLYWYLQNLGQGPELLIRYENEEAVDDSQLPKDRFSAERLKGVDSTLKIQPAELGDSAVYLCASSFPGQATDTQYFGPGTRLTVL.

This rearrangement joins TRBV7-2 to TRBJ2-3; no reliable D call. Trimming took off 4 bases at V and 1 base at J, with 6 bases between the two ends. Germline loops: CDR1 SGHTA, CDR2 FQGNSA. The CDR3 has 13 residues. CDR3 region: CASSSQGTDTQYF. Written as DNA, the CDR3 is TGTGCCAGCAGCTCCCAGGGCACAGATACGCAGTATTTT.

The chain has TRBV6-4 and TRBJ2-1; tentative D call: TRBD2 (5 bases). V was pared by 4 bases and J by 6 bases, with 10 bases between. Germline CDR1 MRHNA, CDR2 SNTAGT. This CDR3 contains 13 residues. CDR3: CASSVGEGNEQFF. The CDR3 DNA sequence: TGTGCCAGCAGTGTGGGAGAGGGCAATGAGCAGTTCTTC.